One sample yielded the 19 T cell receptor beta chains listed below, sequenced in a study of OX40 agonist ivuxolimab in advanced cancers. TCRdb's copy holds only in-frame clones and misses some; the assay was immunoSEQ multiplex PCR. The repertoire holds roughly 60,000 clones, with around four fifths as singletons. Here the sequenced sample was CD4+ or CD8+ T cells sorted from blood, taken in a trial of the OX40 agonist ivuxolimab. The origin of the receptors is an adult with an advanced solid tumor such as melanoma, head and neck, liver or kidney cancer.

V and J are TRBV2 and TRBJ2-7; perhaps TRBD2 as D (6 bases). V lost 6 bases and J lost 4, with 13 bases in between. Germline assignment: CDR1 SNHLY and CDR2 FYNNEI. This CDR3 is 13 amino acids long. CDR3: CASSAEGRYEQYF. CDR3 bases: TGTGCCAGCAGCGCGGAGGGCCGGTACGAGCAGTACTTC.

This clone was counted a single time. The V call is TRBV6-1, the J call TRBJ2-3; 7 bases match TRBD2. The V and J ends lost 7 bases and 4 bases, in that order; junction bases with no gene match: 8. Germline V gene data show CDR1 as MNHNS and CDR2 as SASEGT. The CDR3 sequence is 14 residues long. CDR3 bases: TGTGCCAGCAATCCGGGAGGATTTCCAGATACGCAGTATTTT. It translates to CASNPGGFPDTQYF.

For the CDR3, the DNA is TGTGCCAGCAGCTTAGCGAGGGGGTCCGCGTCCTACGAGCAGTACTTC. Amino acid sequence: CASSLARGSASYEQYF. The chain recombines TRBV7-9 with TRBJ2-7; tentatively, D is TRBD1 (6 bases). CDR1 SEHNR and CDR2 FQNEAQ come from the germline V gene (reference sequence). This CDR3 has 16 amino acids. V was pared by 0 bases and J by 1 base, with 13 bases between.

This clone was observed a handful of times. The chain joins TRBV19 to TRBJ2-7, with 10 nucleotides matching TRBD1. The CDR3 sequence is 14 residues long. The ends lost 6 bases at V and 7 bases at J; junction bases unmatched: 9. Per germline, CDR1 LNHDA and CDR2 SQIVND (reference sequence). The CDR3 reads CASRRDRGSGEQYF. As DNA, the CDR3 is TGTGCCAGTAGACGGGACAGGGGTTCGGGAGAGCAGTACTTC. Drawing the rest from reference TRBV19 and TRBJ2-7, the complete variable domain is DGGITQSPKYLFRKEGQNVTLSCEQNLNHDAMYWYRQDPGQGLRLIYYSQIVNDFQKGDIAEGYSVSREKKESFPLTVTSAQKNPTAFYLCASRRDRGSGEQYFGPGTRLTVT.

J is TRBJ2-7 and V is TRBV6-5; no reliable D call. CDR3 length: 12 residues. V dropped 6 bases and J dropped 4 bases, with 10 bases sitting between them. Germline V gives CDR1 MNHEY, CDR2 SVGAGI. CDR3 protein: CASRRWGYEQYF. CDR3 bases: TGTGCCAGCAGACGCTGGGGATACGAGCAGTACTTC.

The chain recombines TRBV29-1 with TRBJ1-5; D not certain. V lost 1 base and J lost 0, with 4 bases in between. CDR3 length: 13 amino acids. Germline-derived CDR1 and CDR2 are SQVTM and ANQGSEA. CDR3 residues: CSVEGDSNQPQHF. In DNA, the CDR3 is TGCAGCGTTGAAGGGGATAGCAATCAGCCCCAGCATTTT.

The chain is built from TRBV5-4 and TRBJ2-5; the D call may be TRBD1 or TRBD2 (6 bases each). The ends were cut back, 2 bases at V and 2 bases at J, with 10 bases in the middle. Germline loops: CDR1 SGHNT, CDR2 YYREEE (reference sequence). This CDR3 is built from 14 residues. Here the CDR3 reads CASSFPGAQETQYF. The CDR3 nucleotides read TGTGCCAGCAGCTTCCCGGGGGCTCAAGAGACCCAGTACTTC.

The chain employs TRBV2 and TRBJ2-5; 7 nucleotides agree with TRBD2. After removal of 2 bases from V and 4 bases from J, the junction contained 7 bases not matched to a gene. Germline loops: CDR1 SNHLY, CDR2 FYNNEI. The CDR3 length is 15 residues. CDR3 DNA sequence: TGTGCCAGCAGTGAAAGATCAGCGGGGAGAGAGACCCAGTACTTC. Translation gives CASSERSAGRETQYF.

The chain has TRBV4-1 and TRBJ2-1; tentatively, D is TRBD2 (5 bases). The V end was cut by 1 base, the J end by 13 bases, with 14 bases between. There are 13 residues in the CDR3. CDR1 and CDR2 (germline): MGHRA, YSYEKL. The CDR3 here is CASSQGKRTGQFF. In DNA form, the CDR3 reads TGCGCCAGCAGCCAAGGAAAACGGACGGGACAGTTCTTC.

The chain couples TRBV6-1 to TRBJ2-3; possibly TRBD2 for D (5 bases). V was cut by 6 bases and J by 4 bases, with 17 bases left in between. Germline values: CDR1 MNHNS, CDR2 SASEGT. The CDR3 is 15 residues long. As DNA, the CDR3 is TGTGCCAGCAGGGACTCCTACCGAGGGCCAGATACGCAGTATTTT. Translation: CASRDSYRGPDTQYF.

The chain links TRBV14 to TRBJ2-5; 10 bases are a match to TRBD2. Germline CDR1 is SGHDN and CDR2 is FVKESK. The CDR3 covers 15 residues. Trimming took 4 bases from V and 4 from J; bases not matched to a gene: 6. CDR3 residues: CASSPGLARTETQYF. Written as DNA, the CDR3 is TGTGCCAGCAGCCCGGGACTAGCGAGGACAGAGACCCAGTACTTC.

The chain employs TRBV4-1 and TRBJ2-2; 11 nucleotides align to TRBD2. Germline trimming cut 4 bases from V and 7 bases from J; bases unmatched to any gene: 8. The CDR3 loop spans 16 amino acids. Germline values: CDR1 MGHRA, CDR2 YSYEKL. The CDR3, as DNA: TGCGCCAGCAGCCCTACCTCAGGACTAGCGGGCGGGGAGCTGTTTTTT. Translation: CASSPTSGLAGGELFF.

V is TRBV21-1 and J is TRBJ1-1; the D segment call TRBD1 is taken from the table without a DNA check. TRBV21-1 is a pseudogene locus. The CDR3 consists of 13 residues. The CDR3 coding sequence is TGTGCCAGCAGTTTTGTACAGAGCACTGAAGCTTTCTTT. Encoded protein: CASSFVQSTEAFF.

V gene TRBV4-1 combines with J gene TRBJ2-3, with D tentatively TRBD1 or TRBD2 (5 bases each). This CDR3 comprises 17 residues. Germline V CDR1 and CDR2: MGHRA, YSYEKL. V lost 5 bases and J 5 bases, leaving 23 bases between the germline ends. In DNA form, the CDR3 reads TGCGCCAGCAGCAACGGCGGCGGGCGGACAAGAGGAGATACGCAGTATTTT. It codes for CASSNGGGRTRGDTQYF.

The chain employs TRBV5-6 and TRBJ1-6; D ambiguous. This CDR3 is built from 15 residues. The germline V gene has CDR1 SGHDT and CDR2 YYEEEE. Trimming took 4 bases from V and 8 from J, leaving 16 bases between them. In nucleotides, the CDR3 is TGTGCCAGCAGCCCTAAGGGATATCCTGATTCACCCCTCCACTTT. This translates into CASSPKGYPDSPLHF.

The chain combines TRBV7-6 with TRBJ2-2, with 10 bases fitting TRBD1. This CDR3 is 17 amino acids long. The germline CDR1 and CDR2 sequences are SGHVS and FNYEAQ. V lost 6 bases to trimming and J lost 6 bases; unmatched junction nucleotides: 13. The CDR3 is CASRHNTGQGGSGELFF. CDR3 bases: TGTGCCAGCAGGCATAACACCGGACAGGGGGGGTCCGGGGAGCTGTTTTTT.

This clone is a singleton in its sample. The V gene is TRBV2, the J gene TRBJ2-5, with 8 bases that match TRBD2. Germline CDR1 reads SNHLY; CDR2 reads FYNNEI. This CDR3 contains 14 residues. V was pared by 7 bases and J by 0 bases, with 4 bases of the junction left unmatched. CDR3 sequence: CASTAGVYQETQYF. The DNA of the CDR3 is TGTGCCAGCACAGCGGGGGTTTACCAAGAGACCCAGTACTTC.

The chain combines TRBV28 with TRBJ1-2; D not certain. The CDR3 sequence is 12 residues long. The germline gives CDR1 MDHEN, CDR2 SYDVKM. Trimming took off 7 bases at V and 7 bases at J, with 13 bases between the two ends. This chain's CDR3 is CASKQAPTGYTF. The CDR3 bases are TGTGCCAGCAAGCAGGCCCCCACTGGCTACACCTTC.

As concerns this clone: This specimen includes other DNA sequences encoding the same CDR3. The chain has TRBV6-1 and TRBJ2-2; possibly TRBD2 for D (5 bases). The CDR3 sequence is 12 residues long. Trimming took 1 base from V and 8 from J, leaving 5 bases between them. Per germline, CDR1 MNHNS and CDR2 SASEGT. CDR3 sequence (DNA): TGTGCCAGCAGTGAAGGGACTGGGGAGCTGTTTTTT. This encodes CASSEGTGELFF.